This T cell receptor (beta chain) emerged from a study of OX40 agonist ivuxolimab in advanced cancers. Study context: Three patients, one with hepatocellular carcinoma and two with cutaneous melanoma, responded partially. Findings and limits, study-wide: On average, CD8+ T cells had more expanded clones than CD4+. Low normalized clonal expansion also occurred in some nonresponding patients.

The table came from immunoSEQ multiplex PCR; TCRdb's copy has only in-frame clones and leaves some out. This sample has tens of thousands of clones, with under 90% found just once. Deletions cut 4 bases from V and 0 bases from J, with 7 bases between. This CDR3 region has 14 residues. Germline-derived CDR1 and CDR2 are SQVTM and ANQGSEA. On this clone: Its antigen is unidentified.

No patient had autoimmune disease or received systemic immunosuppression. The sequenced sample was CD4+ or CD8+ T cells sorted from blood, obtained in a trial of the OX40 agonist ivuxolimab. The chain employs TRBV29-1 and TRBJ2-6; D might be TRBD1 or TRBD2, each matching 5 bases. This receptor was taken from an adult with an advanced solid tumor such as melanoma, head and neck, liver or kidney cancer. The CDR3 protein is CSVGGGSGANVLTF. The CDR3 DNA reads TGCAGCGTTGGTGGGGGCTCTGGGGCCAACGTCCTGACTTTC.